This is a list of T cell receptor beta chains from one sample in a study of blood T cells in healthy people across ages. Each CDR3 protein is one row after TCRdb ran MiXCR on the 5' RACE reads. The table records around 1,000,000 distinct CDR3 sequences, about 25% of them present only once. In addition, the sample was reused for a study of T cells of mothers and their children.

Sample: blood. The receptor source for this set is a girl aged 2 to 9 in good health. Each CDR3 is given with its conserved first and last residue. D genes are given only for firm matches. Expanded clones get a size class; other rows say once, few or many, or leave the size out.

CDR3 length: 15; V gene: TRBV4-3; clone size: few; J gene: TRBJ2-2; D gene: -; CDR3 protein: CASSQDQVEFGELFF; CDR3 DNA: TGCGCCAGCAGCCAAGATCAAGTGGAGTTCGGGGAGCTGTTTTTT
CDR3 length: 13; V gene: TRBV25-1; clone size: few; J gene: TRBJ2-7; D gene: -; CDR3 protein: CASSDRTRGEQYF; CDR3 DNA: TGTGCCAGCAGTGATCGAACTCGGGGCGAGCAGTACTTC
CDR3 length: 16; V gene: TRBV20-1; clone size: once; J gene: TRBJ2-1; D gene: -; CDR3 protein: CSATPRDLPLYNEQFF; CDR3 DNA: TGCAGTGCTACTCCTCGGGACCTACCCCTCTACAATGAGCAGTTCTTC
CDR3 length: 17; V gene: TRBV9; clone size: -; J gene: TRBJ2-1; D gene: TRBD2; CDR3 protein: CASSKGGGLAGRNEQFF; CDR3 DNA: TGTGCCAGCAGCAAAGGGGGGGGACTAGCGGGACGGAATGAGCAGTTCTTC
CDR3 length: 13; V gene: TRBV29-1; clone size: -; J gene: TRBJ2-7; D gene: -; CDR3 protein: CTCIPGWTYEQYF; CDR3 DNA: TGCACCTGCATCCCAGGATGGACCTACGAGCAGTACTTC
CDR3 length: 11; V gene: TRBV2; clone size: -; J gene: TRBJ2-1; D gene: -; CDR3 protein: CASLRQNEQFF; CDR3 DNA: TGTGCCAGCCTGCGGCAGAATGAGCAGTTCTTC
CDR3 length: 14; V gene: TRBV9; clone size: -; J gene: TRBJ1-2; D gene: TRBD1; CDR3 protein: CASSLTGQGNGYTF; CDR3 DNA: TGTGCCAGCAGCCTAACGGGACAGGGAAATGGCTACACCTTC
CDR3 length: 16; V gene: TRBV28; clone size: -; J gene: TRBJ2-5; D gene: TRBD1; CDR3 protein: CASRIPGTGVSETQYF; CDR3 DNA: TGTGCCAGCAGAATACCCGGGACAGGGGTTTCAGAGACCCAGTACTTC
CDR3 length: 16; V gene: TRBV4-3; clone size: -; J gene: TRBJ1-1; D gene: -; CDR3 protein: CASSQDPYKGDTEAFF; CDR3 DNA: TGCGCCAGCAGCCAAGATCCGTATAAGGGGGACACTGAAGCTTTCTTT
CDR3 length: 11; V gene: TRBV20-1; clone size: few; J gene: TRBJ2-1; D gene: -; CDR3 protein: CSARNIDEQFF; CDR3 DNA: TGCAGTGCTAGGAACATCGATGAGCAGTTCTTC
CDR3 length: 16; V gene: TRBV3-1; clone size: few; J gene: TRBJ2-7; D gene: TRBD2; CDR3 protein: CASSWGFGTSGTEQYF; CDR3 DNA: TGTGCCAGCAGCTGGGGTTTCGGGACTAGCGGGACAGAGCAGTACTTC
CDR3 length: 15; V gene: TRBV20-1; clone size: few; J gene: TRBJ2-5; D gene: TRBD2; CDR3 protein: CSAREGGGATETQYF; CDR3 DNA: TGCAGTGCTAGAGAGGGCGGGGGGGCCACAGAGACCCAGTACTTC
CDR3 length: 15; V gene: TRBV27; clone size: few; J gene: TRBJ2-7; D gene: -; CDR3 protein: CASRPGGRITYEQYF; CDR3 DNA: TGTGCCAGCAGGCCCGGTGGCAGGATCACCTACGAGCAGTACTTC
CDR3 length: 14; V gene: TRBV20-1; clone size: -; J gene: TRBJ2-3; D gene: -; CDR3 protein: CSAKLRGARDTQYF; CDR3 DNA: TGCAGTGCCAAACTCAGGGGGGCTAGAGATACGCAGTATTTT
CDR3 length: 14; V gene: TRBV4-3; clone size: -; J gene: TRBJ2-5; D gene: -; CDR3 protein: CASSQEPGSGTQYF; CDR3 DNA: TGCGCCAGCAGCCAAGAACCGGGAAGTGGAACCCAGTACTTC
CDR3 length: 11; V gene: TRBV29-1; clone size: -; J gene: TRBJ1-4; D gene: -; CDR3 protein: CSVYVVEKLFF; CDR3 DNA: TGCAGCGTGTATGTGGTTGAAAAACTGTTTTTT
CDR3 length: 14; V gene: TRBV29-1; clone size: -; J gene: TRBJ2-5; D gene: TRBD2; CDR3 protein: CSVTTSFSIETQYF; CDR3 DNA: TGCAGCGTTACGACTAGCTTCAGCATAGAGACCCAGTACTTC
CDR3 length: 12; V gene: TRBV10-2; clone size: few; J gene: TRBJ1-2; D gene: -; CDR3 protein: CASKDPYNGYTF; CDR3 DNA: TGCGCCAGCAAAGACCCATATAATGGCTACACCTTC
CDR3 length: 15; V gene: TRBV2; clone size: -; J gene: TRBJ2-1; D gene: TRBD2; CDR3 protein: CASSVAGLHTNGQFF; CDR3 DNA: TGTGCCAGCAGTGTGGCGGGACTACACACAAATGGGCAGTTCTTC
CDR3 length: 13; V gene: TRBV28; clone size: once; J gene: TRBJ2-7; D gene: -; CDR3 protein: CASSLGSSFEQYF; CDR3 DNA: TGTGCCAGCAGTTTAGGGTCGTCATTCGAGCAGTACTTC
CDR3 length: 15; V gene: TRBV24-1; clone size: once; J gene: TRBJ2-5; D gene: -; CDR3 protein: CATSDDGGPQETQYF; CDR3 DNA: TGTGCCACCAGTGATGACGGGGGGCCTCAAGAGACCCAGTACTTC
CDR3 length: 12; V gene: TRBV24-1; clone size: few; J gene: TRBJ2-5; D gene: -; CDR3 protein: CATETEEETQYF; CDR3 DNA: TGTGCCACAGAAACCGAGGAAGAGACCCAGTACTTC